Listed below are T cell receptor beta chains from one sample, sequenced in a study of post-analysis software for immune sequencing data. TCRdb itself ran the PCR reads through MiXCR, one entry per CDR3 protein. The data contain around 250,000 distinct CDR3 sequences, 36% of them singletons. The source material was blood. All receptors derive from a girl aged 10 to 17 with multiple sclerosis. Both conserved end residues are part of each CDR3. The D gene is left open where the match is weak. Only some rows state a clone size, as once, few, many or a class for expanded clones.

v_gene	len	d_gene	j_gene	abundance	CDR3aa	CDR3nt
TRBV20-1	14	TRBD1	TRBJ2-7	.	CSARGDRESYEQYF	TGCAGTGCTAGGGGGGACAGGGAGTCCTACGAGCAGTACTTC
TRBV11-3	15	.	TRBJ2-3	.	CASSTGTVGTDTQYF	TGTGCCAGCAGCACCGGGACGGTTGGCACAGATACGCAGTATTTT
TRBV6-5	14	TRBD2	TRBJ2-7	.	CASSYPTSFGEQYF	TGTGCCAGCAGTTACCCGACTAGCTTCGGCGAGCAGTACTTC
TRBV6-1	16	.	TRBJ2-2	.	CASSLEQGLDTGERFF	TGTGCCAGCAGCCTCGAACAGGGTCTGGACACCGGGGAGCGGTTTTTT
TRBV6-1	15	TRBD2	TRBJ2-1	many	CASSGTSGLYNEQFF	TGTGCCAGCAGTGGGACTAGCGGTTTATACAATGAGCAGTTCTTC
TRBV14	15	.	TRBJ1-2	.	CASSQDPTEGYGYTF	TGTGCCAGCAGCCAAGATCCGACAGAGGGCTATGGCTACACCTTC
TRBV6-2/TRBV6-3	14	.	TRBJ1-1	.	CASSYLGSSTEAFF	TGTGCCAGCAGTTACCTAGGGTCGTCCACTGAAGCTTTCTTT
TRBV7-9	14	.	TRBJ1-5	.	CASSQDNPYQPQHF	TGTGCCAGCAGCCAGGACAACCCTTATCAGCCCCAGCATTTT
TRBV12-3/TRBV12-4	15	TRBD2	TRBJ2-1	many	CASSLAGGRANEQFF	TGTGCCAGCAGTTTAGCCGGCGGGAGGGCCAATGAGCAGTTCTTC
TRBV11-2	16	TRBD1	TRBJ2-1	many	CASSHRGQGDLNEQFF	TGTGCCAGCAGCCACCGAGGACAGGGTGATCTGAATGAGCAGTTCTTC
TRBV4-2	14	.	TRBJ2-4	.	CASSQDSGENIQYF	TGTGCCAGCAGCCAAGATTCAGGAGAAAACATTCAGTACTTC
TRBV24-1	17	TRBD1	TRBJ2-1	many	CATSDFRGQGTHNEQFF	TGTGCCACCAGTGATTTTAGGGGACAGGGGACACACAATGAGCAGTTCTTC
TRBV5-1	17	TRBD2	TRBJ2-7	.	CASSLWTLSGRIDEQYF	TGCGCCAGCAGCTTGTGGACTTTGAGCGGGAGGATCGACGAGCAGTACTTC
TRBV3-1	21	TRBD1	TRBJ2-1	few	CASSQETMDRVGFSGYNEQFF	TGTGCCAGCAGCCAAGAAACTATGGACAGGGTTGGGTTTAGCGGCTACAATGAGCAGTTCTTC
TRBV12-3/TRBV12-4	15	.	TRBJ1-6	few	CASSLGQAGNSPLHF	TGTGCCAGCAGTTTAGGACAGGCTGGCAATTCACCCCTCCACTTT
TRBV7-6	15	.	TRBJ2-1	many	CASSLSGSSYNEQFF	TGTGCCAGCAGCTTATCCGGGAGCTCCTACAATGAGCAGTTCTTC
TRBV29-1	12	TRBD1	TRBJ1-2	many	CTTRGEWDGYTF	TGCACCACCAGGGGGGAGTGGGATGGCTACACCTTC
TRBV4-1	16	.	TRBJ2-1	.	CASSQDGAGPYNEQFF	TGCGCCAGCAGCCAAGATGGTGCGGGGCCCTACAATGAGCAGTTCTTC
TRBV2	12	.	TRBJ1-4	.	CASRGANEKRFF	TGTGCCAGCAGGGGAGCTAATGAAAAACGGTTTTTT
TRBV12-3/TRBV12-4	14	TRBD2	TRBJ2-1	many	CASSPSGRYNEQFF	TGTGCCAGCAGCCCTAGCGGGAGGTACAATGAGCAGTTCTTC
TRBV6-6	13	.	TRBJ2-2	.	CASSTFDTGELFF	TGTGCCAGCAGCACATTTGACACCGGGGAGCTGTTTTTT
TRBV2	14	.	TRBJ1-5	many	CASTQGIGNQPQHF	TGTGCCAGCACCCAGGGGATCGGCAATCAGCCCCAGCATTTT
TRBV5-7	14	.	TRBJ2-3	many	CAESRRATSDTQYF	TGTGCCGAGAGTAGGAGGGCCACATCAGATACGCAGTATTTT
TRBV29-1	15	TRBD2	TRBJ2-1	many	CSVEKGLASYNEQFF	TGCAGCGTTGAGAAGGGACTAGCGAGTTACAATGAGCAGTTCTTC
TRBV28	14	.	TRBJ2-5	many	CASSLPGTQETQYF	TGTGCCAGCAGTTTACCCGGGACGCAAGAGACCCAGTACTTC
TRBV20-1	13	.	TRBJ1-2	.	CSARAPGQRGYTF	TGCAGTGCTAGAGCACCCGGGCAGCGGGGCTACACCTTC
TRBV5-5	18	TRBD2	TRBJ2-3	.	CASSSLRDYKTSTDTQYF	TGTGCCAGCAGCTCCCTCCGGGACTACAAGACTAGCACAGATACGCAGTATTTT
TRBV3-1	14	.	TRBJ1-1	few	CASSQKGGGTEAFF	TGTGCCAGCAGCCAGAAGGGTGGGGGCACTGAAGCTTTCTTT
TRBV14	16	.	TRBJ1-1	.	CASSQANLLMNTEAFF	TGTGCCAGCAGCCAAGCCAATTTGCTCATGAACACTGAAGCTTTCTTT
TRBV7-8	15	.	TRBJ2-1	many	CASSLDKGPYNEQFF	TGTGCCAGCAGCTTGGACAAGGGGCCCTACAATGAGCAGTTCTTC
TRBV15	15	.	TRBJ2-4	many	CATSRDNRDKNIQYF	TGTGCCACCAGCAGAGATAACAGGGACAAAAACATTCAGTACTTC
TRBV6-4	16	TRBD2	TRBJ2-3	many	CASSDEAGGRKDTQYF	TGTGCCAGCAGTGATGAAGCGGGAGGAAGAAAAGATACGCAGTATTTT
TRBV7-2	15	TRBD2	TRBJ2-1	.	CANSISGGAHNEQFF	TGTGCCAACAGCATTAGCGGGGGGGCCCACAATGAGCAGTTCTTC